The clone carrying this T cell receptor beta chain was seen a handful of times. Germline values: CDR1 SGHNT, CDR2 YYREEE (reference sequence). V lost 4 bases, J lost 0 bases, and 10 bases lay in between. The CDR3 extends over 14 amino acids. This record comes from a study of beta chain features in type 1 diabetes. The sequenced template was cDNA made from the entire isolated RNA. Clones were read by immunoSEQ multiplex PCR, and TCRdb kept only the in-frame ones, dropping some. The table shows some 900,000 clones, with roughly 17% occurring only once. The sample taken for sequencing was naive CD4+ T cells from blood. The receptor comes from a woman aged 18-29 years in good health. The V gene is TRBV5-4, the J gene TRBJ2-5; D unclear. This CDR3 is CASSPGGYQETQYF. CDR3 DNA sequence: TGTGCCAGCAGCCCTGGTGGCTACCAAGAGACCCAGTACTTC.